Listed below are T cell receptor beta chains from one sample, sequenced in a study of TIL therapy for anti-PD-1-resistant metastatic lung cancer. Sequencing was performed with immunoSEQ multiplex PCR; in TCRdb, only in-frame clones are kept and a portion is missing. The sample has tens of thousands of clones; about 69% are singletons. Sequencing was performed on blood, taken at baseline. The receptors originated from a person between 25 and 79 years old with non-small cell lung cancer. CDR3s include the opening cysteine and the closing phenylalanine or tryptophan. Fields, in order: clone size, J gene, D gene, V gene, CDR3 protein, CDR3 DNA. The D gene is left open where the match is weak. Expanded clones get a size class; other rows say once, few or many, or leave the size out.

-,TRBJ2-5,TRBD1,TRBV7-9,CASSLLGGVETQYF,TGTGCCAGCAGCTTACTAGGGGGCGTAGAGACCCAGTACTTC
few,TRBJ2-7,TRBD2,TRBV6-5,CASSSLAGVAAQYF,TGTGCCAGCAGTTCACTAGCGGGAGTAGCGGCGCAGTACTTC
-,TRBJ2-5,TRBD1,TRBV5-6,CASSLLVGTAQETQYF,TGTGCCAGCAGCTTGCTCGTCGGGACAGCTCAAGAGACCCAGTACTTC
-,TRBJ2-7,-,TRBV5-4,CASSLSLTAYEQYF,TGTGCCAGCAGCTTAAGTTTAACAGCCTACGAGCAGTACTTC
-,TRBJ2-3,-,TRBV29-1,CSAGGGGTDTQYF,TGCAGCGCCGGCGGGGGCGGCACAGATACGCAGTATTTT
-,TRBJ2-5,TRBD2,TRBV30,CAWRSGIGEETQYF,TGTGCCTGGAGGAGCGGGATAGGCGAAGAGACCCAGTACTTC
-,TRBJ2-5,-,TRBV5-4,CASSGWEETQYF,TGTGCCAGCAGCGGGTGGGAAGAGACCCAGTACTTC
-,TRBJ2-5,-,TRBV5-1,CASSLHETQYF,TGCGCCAGCAGCTTGCACGAGACCCAGTACTTC
-,TRBJ2-1,-,TRBV2,CASTLKGGIEQFF,TGTGCCAGCACCCTAAAGGGCGGTATAGAGCAGTTCTTC
-,TRBJ2-5,-,TRBV5-1,CASSWRGEAETQYF,TGCGCCAGCAGCTGGCGGGGCGAAGCGGAGACCCAGTACTTC
-,TRBJ2-7,-,TRBV29-1,CSVVITVSEQYF,TGCAGCGTTGTTATCACTGTTAGCGAGCAGTACTTC
-,TRBJ1-4,-,TRBV19,CASSIRQGPEKLFF,TGTGCCAGTAGTATTCGCCAGGGCCCTGAAAAACTGTTTTTT
few,TRBJ1-2,TRBD1,TRBV5-4,CASSLLDRENYGYTF,TGTGCCAGCAGCCTATTAGACAGGGAGAATTATGGCTACACCTTC
-,TRBJ1-4,-,TRBV11-2,CASSLRPALNEKLFF,TGTGCCAGCAGCCTACGGCCCGCTCTTAATGAAAAACTGTTTTTT
-,TRBJ2-7,-,TRBV11-3,CASSLRERSEQYF,TGTGCCAGCAGCCTTAGAGAAAGGTCCGAGCAGTACTTC
once,TRBJ1-1,TRBD1,TRBV6-5,CASSYTGAMNTEAFF,TGTGCCAGCAGTTACACAGGGGCGATGAACACTGAAGCTTTCTTT
-,TRBJ2-7,TRBD2,TRBV11-2,CASSQTSGTHEQYF,TGTGCCAGCAGCCAGACTAGCGGGACCCACGAGCAGTACTTC
-,TRBJ2-5,-,TRBV30,CAWSGYETQYF,TGTGCCTGGAGCGGGTACGAGACCCAGTACTTC
-,TRBJ2-6,-,TRBV30,CAWSMGHSGANVLTF,TGTGCCTGGAGTATGGGACACTCTGGGGCCAACGTCCTGACTTTC
-,TRBJ1-1,-,TRBV5-1,CASSLIPANTEAFF,TGCGCCAGCAGCTTGATCCCCGCAAACACTGAAGCTTTCTTT